Below, 5 T cell receptor beta chains from the same sample are listed, as sequenced in a study of OX40 agonist ivuxolimab in advanced cancers. TCRdb's copy holds only in-frame clones and misses some; the assay was immunoSEQ multiplex PCR. Among about 110,000 clones listed, about 91% were seen once. Sequenced here: CD4+ or CD8+ T cells sorted from blood, sampled in a trial of the OX40 agonist ivuxolimab. Receptors were obtained from an adult with an advanced solid tumor such as melanoma, head and neck, liver or kidney cancer.

This clone was seen only once. This chain links TRBV4-2 with TRBJ1-3; D is perhaps TRBD1 (6 bases). The CDR3 spans 16 residues. Trimming stripped 0 bases from V and 2 bases from J, with 11 bases between. Per germline, CDR1 LGHNA and CDR2 YNFKEQ. CDR3 coding DNA: TGTGCCAGCAGCCAAGATAATCCAGGGGCTGGAAACACCATATATTTT. Residues: CASSQDNPGAGNTIYF.

The rearrangement links TRBV7-9 to TRBJ1-1, with D hard to call. The ends were cut back, 5 bases at V and 1 base at J, with 17 bases in the middle. The CDR3 runs to 16 residues. Per the germline V gene, CDR1 is SEHNR and CDR2 is FQNEAQ (reference sequence). CDR3 coding DNA: TGTGCCAGCAGCCCACACCTCCTGGACGGGAACACTGAAGCTTTCTTT. The encoded protein is CASSPHLLDGNTEAFF. Filled out from reference TRBV7-9 and TRBJ1-1, the complete variable domain reads DTGVSQNPRHKITKRGQNVTFRCDPISEHNRLYWYRQTLGQGPEFLTYFQNEAQLEKSRLLSDRFSAERPKGSFSTLEIQRTEQGDSAMYLCASSPHLLDGNTEAFFGQGTRLTVV.

V gene TRBV19 combines with J gene TRBJ1-1; a weak D match, TRBD1 (5 bases). V was cut by 5 bases and J by 4 bases, with 17 bases left in between. Per germline, CDR1 LNHDA and CDR2 SQIVND (reference sequence). The CDR3 has 15 residues. The CDR3 loop is CASSLPRTRGTEAFF. The CDR3 DNA reads as TGTGCCAGTAGTCTACCCCGCACAAGGGGCACTGAAGCTTTCTTT.

This clone appeared a single time. The chain has TRBV5-1 and TRBJ2-2, with 9 nucleotides matching TRBD2. The V gene end was trimmed by 8 bases and the J gene end by 0 bases; junction bases not matched to a gene: 2. Germline-derived CDR1 and CDR2 are SGHRS and YFSETQ. The CDR3 covers 14 residues. CDR3 nucleotides: TGCGCCAGTTTAGCGGGAGCGAACACCGGGGAGCTGTTTTTT. Its translation: CASLAGANTGELFF. Complete variable domain (other parts from reference TRBV5-1 and TRBJ2-2): KAGVTQTPRYLIKTRGQQVTLSCSPISGHRSVSWYQQTPGQGLQFLFEYFSETQRNKGNFPGRFSGRQFSNSRSEMNVSTLELGDSALYLCASLAGANTGELFFGEGSRLTVL.

J is TRBJ2-1 and V is TRBV29-1; 10 bases agree with TRBD2. This CDR3 region has 15 residues. V shed 4 bases, J shed 0 bases, and the junction held 3 bases outside the gene matches. Germline CDR1 SQVTM, CDR2 ANQGSEA. The DNA for the CDR3 is TGCAGCGTTGGAGTAGCGGGAGGCTCCTACAATGAGCAGTTCTTC. Amino acid sequence: CSVGVAGGSYNEQFF.